Listed below are T cell receptor beta chains from one sample, sequenced in a study of blood T cell repertoires in COVID-19. Data came from immunoSEQ multiplex PCR; TCRdb stores just in-frame clones and leaves some out. Here the sample spans approximately 150,000 clones, roughly 86% being singletons. The sequencing input was PBMCs or T cells enriched from blood (not recorded which). Receptor source: a woman between 45 and 65 years old with acute COVID-19. Both conserved end residues are part of each CDR3. D genes are given only for firm matches.

j_call,d_call,v_call,cdr3_aa
TRBJ1-2,-,TRBV5-1,CASSLESDGYTF
TRBJ2-7,-,TRBV24-1,CATSDGAEGSYEQYF
TRBJ1-2,TRBD1,TRBV28,CASSNTGGGYTF
TRBJ1-5,-,TRBV5-8,CASSRGQRINQPQHF
TRBJ2-1,TRBD2,TRBV7-2,CASSLSRGTSGDNEQFF
TRBJ2-3,TRBD1,TRBV7-6,CASSRPGQSTDTQYF
TRBJ2-5,-,TRBV29-1,CSVLQETQYF
TRBJ2-3,-,TRBV19,CASSIATRLAQYF
TRBJ2-2,TRBD2,TRBV5-1,CASSRGLAGTGELFF
TRBJ2-2,-,TRBV18,CASSPFRDSNTGELFF
TRBJ1-4,TRBD1,TRBV19,CASSIAGTGAKLFF
TRBJ2-7,TRBD2,TRBV4-1,CASSQGLAGDPAYEQYF
TRBJ1-3,TRBD1,TRBV28,CASSSPGQGNTIYF
TRBJ2-1,-,TRBV4-3,CASSQGVGSSYNEQFF
TRBJ2-1,TRBD2,TRBV30,CAWSAIGLAGGNEQFF
TRBJ2-2,TRBD2,TRBV28,CASSYRLAGETGELFF
TRBJ1-1,TRBD1,TRBV5-1,CASSLVGGGAGTEAFF
TRBJ1-2,-,TRBV15,CATSRGNGGADGYTF
TRBJ1-2,TRBD1,TRBV29-1,CSVGQGAFGYTF
TRBJ2-7,TRBD2,TRBV7-9,CASTLAGGQEQYF
TRBJ2-7,TRBD2,TRBV7-2,CASSLAWGLAGGPDEQYF
TRBJ1-1,-,TRBV19,CASSIYGGSEAFF
TRBJ2-7,-,TRBV16,CASSQYRDGEQYF
TRBJ2-1,-,TRBV28,CASSLATAGYNEQFF
TRBJ1-2,TRBD1,TRBV6-2/TRBV6-3,CASSFAGTGVGYGYTF